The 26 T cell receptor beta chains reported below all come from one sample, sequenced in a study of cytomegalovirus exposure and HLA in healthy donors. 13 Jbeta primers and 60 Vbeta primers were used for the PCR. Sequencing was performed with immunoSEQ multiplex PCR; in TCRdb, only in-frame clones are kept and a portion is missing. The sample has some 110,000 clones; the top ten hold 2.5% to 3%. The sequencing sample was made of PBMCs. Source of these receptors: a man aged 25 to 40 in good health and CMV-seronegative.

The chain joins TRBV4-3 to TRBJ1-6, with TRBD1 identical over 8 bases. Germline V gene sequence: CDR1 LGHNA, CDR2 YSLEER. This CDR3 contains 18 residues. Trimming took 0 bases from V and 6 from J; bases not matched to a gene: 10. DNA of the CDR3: TGCGCCAGCAGCCAAGAAAGGGCAGGGGGCTATAGTAATTCACCCCTCCACTTT. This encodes CASSQERAGGYSNSPLHF.

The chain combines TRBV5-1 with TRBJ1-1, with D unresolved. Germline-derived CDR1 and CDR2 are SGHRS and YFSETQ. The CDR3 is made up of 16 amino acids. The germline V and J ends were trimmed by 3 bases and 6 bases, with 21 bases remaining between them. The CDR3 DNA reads TGCGCCAGCAGCTCTGCCCCAACGAGGCCGGATCCTGAAGCTTTCTTT. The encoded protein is CASSSAPTRPDPEAFF.

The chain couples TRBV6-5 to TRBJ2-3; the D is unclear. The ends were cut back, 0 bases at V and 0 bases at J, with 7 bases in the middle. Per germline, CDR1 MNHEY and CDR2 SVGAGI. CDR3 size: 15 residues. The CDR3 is CASSYSRSSTDTQYF. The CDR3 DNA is TGTGCCAGCAGTTACTCCAGATCAAGCACAGATACGCAGTATTTT.

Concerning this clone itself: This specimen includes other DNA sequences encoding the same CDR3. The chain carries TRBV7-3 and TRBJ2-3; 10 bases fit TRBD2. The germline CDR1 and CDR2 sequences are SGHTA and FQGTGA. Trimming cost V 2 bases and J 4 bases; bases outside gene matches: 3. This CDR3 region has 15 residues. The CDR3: CASSLSSGRADTQYF. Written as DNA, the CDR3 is TGTGCCAGCAGCTTATCTAGCGGGAGAGCAGATACGCAGTATTTT.

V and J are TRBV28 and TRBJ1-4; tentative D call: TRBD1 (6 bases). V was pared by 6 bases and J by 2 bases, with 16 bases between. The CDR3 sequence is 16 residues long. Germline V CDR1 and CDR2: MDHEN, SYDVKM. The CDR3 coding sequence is TGTGCCAGCAGCCCTAACAGGGTTGGGACTAATGAAAAACTGTTTTTT. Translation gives CASSPNRVGTNEKLFF.

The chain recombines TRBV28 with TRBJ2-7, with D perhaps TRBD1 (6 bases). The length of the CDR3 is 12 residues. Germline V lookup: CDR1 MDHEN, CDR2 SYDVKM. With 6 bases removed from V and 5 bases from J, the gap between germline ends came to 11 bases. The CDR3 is CASREGDNEQYF. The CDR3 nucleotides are TGTGCCAGCAGGGAAGGGGACAACGAGCAGTACTTC.

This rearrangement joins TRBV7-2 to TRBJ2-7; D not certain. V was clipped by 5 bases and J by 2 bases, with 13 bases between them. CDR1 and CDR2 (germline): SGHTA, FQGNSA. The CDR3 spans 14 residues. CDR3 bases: TGTGCCAGCAGCCTTGACACGTCTACCTACGAGCAGTACTTC. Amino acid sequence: CASSLDTSTYEQYF.

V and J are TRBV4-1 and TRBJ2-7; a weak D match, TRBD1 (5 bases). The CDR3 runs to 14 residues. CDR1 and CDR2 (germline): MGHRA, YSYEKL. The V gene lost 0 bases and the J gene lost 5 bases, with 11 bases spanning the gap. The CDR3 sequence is CASSQEARVNEQYF. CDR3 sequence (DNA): TGCGCCAGCAGCCAAGAGGCCAGGGTGAACGAGCAGTACTTC.

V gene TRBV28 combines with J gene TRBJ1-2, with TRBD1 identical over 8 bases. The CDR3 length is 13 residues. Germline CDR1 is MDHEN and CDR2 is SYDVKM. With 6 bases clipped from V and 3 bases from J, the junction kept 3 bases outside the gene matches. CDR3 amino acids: CASRATGDYGYTF. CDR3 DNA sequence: TGTGCCAGCAGAGCGACAGGGGACTATGGCTACACCTTC.

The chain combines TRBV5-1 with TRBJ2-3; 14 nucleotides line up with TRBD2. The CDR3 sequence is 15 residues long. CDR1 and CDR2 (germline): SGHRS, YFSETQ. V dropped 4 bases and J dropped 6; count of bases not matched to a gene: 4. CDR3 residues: CASSRLAGGPDTQYF. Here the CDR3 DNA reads TGCGCCAGCAGCCGACTAGCGGGAGGGCCGGATACGCAGTATTTT.

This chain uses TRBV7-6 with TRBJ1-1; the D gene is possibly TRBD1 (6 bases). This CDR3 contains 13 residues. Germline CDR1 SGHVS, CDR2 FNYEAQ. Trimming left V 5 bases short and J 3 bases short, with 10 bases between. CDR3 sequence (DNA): TGTGCCAGCAGCCTACAGGGTGACACTGAAGCTTTCTTT. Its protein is CASSLQGDTEAFF.

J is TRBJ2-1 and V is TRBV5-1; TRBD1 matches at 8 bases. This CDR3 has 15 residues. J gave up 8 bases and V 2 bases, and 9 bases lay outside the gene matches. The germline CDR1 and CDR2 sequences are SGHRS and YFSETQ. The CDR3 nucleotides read TGCGCCAGCAGCTTTCCCCGGACAGGGTATGATGAGCAGTTCTTC. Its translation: CASSFPRTGYDEQFF.

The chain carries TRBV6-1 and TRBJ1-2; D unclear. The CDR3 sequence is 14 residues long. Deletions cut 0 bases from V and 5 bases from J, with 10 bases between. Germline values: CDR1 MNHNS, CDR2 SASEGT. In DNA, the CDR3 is TGTGCCAGCAGTGAAGCGCGTTCGGGATATGGCTACACCTTC. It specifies CASSEARSGYGYTF.

The CDR3 region is CAWSLDSRGEKLFF. CDR3 DNA: TGTGCCTGGAGTTTGGACAGTCGGGGTGAAAAACTGTTTTTT. The chain recombines TRBV30 with TRBJ1-4; the D gene is possibly TRBD1 (6 bases). Germline V gene sequence: CDR1 GTSNPN, CDR2 SVGIG (reference sequence). Trimming cost V 2 bases and J 7 bases, with 14 bases left between them. The CDR3 loop spans 14 amino acids.

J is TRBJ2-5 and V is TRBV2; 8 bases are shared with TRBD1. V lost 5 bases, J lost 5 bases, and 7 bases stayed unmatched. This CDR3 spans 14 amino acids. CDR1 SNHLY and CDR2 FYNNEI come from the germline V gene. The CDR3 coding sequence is TGTGCCAGCAGTTTTGGGACAGGTCAGGAGACCCAGTACTTC. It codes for CASSFGTGQETQYF.

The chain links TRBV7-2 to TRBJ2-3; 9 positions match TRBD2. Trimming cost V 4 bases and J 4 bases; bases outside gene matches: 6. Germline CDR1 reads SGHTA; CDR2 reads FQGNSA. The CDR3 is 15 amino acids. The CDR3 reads CASSSRGLAADTQYF. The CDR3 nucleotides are TGTGCCAGCAGCTCAAGGGGACTAGCCGCAGATACGCAGTATTTT.

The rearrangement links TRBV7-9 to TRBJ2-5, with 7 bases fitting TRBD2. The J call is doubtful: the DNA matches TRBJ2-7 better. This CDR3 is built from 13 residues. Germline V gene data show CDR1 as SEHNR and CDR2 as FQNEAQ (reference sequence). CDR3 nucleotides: TGTGCCAGCAGCACCGGGACTATCGACGAGCAGTACTTC. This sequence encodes CASSTGTIDEQYF.

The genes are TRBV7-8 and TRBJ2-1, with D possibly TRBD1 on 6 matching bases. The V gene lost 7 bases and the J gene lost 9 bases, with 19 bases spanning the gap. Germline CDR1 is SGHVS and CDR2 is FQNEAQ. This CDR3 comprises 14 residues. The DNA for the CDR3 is TGTGCCAGCACCCTTCAGGGGTCTAAAATTGAGCAGTTCTTC. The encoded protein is CASTLQGSKIEQFF. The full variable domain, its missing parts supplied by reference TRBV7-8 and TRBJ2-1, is GAGVSQSPRYKVAKRGQDVALRCDPISGHVSLFWYQQALGQGPEFLTYFQNEAQLDKSGLPSDRFFAERPEGSVSTLKIQRTQQEDSAVYLCASTLQGSKIEQFFGPGTRLTVL.

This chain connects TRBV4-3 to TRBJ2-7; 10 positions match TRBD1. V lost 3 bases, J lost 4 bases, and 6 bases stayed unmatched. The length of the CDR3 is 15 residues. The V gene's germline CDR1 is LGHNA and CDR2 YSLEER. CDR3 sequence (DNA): TGCGCCAGCAGCCACACCGGGACAGGGGTATACGAGCAGTACTTC. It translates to CASSHTGTGVYEQYF.

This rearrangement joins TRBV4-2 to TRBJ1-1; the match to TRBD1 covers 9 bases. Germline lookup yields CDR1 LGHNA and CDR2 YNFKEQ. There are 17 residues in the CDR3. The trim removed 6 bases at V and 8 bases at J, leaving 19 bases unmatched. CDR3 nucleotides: TGTGCCAGCAGACATAAAGGAGGGGGAACAGGGGGCTCAGAAGCTTTCTTT. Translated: CASRHKGGGTGGSEAFF.

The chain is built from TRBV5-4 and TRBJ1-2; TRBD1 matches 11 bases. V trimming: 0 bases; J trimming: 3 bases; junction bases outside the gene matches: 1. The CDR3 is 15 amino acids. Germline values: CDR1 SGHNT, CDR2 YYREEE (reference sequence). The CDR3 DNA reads TGTGCCAGCAGCTTGGGGACAGGGGGCGACTATGGCTACACCTTC. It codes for CASSLGTGGDYGYTF.

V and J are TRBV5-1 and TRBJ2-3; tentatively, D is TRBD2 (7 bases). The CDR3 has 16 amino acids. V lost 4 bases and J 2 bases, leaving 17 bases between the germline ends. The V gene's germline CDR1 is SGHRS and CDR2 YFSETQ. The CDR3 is CASSPAGGGNTDTQYF. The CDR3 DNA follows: TGCGCCAGCAGCCCCGCGGGCGGGGGCAACACAGATACGCAGTATTTT.

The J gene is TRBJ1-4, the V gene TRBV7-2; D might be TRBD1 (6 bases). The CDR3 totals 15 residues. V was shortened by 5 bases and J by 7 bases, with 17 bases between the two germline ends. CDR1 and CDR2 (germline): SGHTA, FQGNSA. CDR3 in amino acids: CASSLLGDIGEKLFF. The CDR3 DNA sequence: TGTGCCAGCAGCCTCTTAGGGGACATCGGTGAAAAACTGTTTTTT.

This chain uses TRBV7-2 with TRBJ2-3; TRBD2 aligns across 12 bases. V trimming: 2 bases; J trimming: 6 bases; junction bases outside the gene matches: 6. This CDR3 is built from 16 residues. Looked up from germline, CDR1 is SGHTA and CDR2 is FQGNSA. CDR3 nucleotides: TGTGCCAGCAGCTTATATCCTAGCGGGAGGGCTGATACGCAGTATTTT. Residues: CASSLYPSGRADTQYF.

The DNA of the CDR3 is TGTGCCAGCAGTCCCTTCAGCTCCTATAATTCACCCCTCCACTTT. It yields the protein CASSPFSSYNSPLHF. The rearrangement links TRBV27 to TRBJ1-6; no definite D call. The germline V gene has CDR1 MNHEY and CDR2 SMNVEV (reference sequence). Trimming took 5 bases from V and 0 from J, leaving 8 bases between them. This CDR3 contains 15 residues.

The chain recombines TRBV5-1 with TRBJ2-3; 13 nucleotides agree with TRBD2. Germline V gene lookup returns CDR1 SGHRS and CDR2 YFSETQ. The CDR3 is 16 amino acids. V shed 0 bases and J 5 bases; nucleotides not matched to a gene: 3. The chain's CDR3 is CASSLEGLAGVDTQYF. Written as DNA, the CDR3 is TGCGCCAGCAGCTTGGAAGGACTAGCGGGAGTAGATACGCAGTATTTT.